Each of the 32 T cell receptor beta chains below was sequenced from the same sample in a study of blood T cell repertoires in COVID-19. Assay used: immunoSEQ multiplex PCR; TCRdb lists only in-frame clones, some missing. In the table there are approximately 180,000 clones, approximately 78% of which are singletons. The sequencing sample was made of PBMCs or T cells enriched from blood (not recorded which). The receptors stem from a woman aged 45-65 years who had recovered from COVID-19.

The chain couples TRBV6-5 to TRBJ2-1; 8 bases are shared with TRBD2. Germline V lookup: CDR1 MNHEY, CDR2 SVGAGI. The CDR3 is 15 residues long. Trimming cost V 1 base and J 7 bases; bases outside gene matches: 6. The CDR3 protein is CASSYFGGGRNEQFF. The CDR3, as DNA: TGTGCCAGCAGTTACTTCGGGGGGGGTCGGAATGAGCAGTTCTTC.

The chain links TRBV6-5 to TRBJ2-3, with D tentatively TRBD1 (6 bases). The CDR3 consists of 15 residues. The V and J ends lost 2 bases and 5 bases respectively, with 14 bases between them. Germline V gene lookup returns CDR1 MNHEY and CDR2 SVGAGI. CDR3 loop: CASSYAGAIIDTQYF. The CDR3 nucleotides read TGTGCCAGCAGTTACGCAGGGGCGATTATAGATACGCAGTATTTT.

V and J are TRBV19 and TRBJ2-1; perhaps TRBD2 as D (5 bases). Trimming cost V 6 bases and J 0 bases, with 21 bases left between them. CDR1 is LNHDA and CDR2 is SQIVND in the germline V gene (reference sequence). This CDR3 spans 18 amino acids. CDR3 sequence (DNA): TGTGCCAGTAGCAACAGTGGTGGCGGGTCGAGCTCCTACAATGAGCAGTTCTTC. Amino acid sequence: CASSNSGGGSSSYNEQFF.

This clone was counted a few times. The rearrangement joins TRBV30 to TRBJ1-2; D ambiguous. The CDR3 is made up of 11 amino acids. V gave up 3 bases and J gave up 4 bases, with 6 bases separating them. CDR1 GTSNPN and CDR2 SVGIG come from the germline V gene (reference sequence). CDR3 region: CAWRLAYGYTF. In DNA, the CDR3 is TGTGCCTGGAGGCTGGCCTATGGCTACACCTTC.

J is TRBJ2-1 and V is TRBV29-1; D remains ambiguous. V shed 6 bases and J shed 1 base, with 4 bases lying between them. Germline CDR1 and CDR2: SQVTM and ANQGSEA. The length of the CDR3 is 11 residues. CDR3 protein: CSVSSYNEQFF. DNA for the CDR3: TGCAGCGTGAGTTCCTACAATGAGCAGTTCTTC.

Regarding this clone: Within the sample, other DNA sequences also encode this same CDR3. The chain couples TRBV19 to TRBJ1-2; TRBD1 matches at 8 bases. From germline, CDR1 is LNHDA and CDR2 SQIVND (reference sequence). CDR3 length equals 13 residues. Trimming at V came to 5 bases and at J to 6 bases, leaving 5 bases not matched to a gene. The CDR3 DNA follows: TGTGCCAGTAGTGTTGACAGGGGAAATGGCTACACCTTC. Protein: CASSVDRGNGYTF.

The V and J genes are TRBV28 and TRBJ1-1; D is undetermined. The CDR3 runs 14 residues. CDR1 is MDHEN and CDR2 is SYDVKM in the germline V gene. V lost 5 bases, J lost 2 bases, and 12 bases lay in between. The DNA of the CDR3 is TGTGCCAGCAGTACACACGTGGCAAACACTGAAGCTTTCTTT. Its translation: CASSTHVANTEAFF.

A single count supports this clone. This sequence joins TRBV9 and TRBJ1-3; perhaps TRBD1 as D (6 bases). Trimming shortened V by 0 bases and J by 2 bases, and 18 bases separated the two germline ends. The CDR3 spans 18 residues. The germline V gene has CDR1 SGDLS and CDR2 YYNGEE. The CDR3 region is CASSVGGGEGMAGNTIYF. The CDR3 DNA follows: TGTGCCAGCAGCGTAGGAGGGGGAGAAGGGATGGCTGGAAACACCATATATTTT.

This clone showed up just once. The chain is built from TRBV28 and TRBJ1-2; D remains ambiguous. The CDR3 is 13 residues long. V was clipped by 4 bases and J by 5 bases, with 11 bases between them. From germline, CDR1 is MDHEN and CDR2 SYDVKM. The CDR3 sequence: CASSSPTGYGYTF. CDR3 nucleotides: TGTGCCAGCAGTTCCCCCACGGGGTATGGCTACACCTTC.

The gene calls are TRBV28 and TRBJ1-5, with D perhaps matching TRBD1 (5 bases). Germline lookup yields CDR1 MDHEN and CDR2 SYDVKM. The CDR3 runs 16 residues. Trimming cost V 5 bases and J 3 bases, with 17 bases left between them. This CDR3 reads CASSPQGRGDNQPQHF. The DNA for the CDR3 is TGTGCCAGCAGTCCCCAAGGGCGGGGGGACAATCAGCCCCAGCATTTT. The whole variable domain, remainder taken from reference TRBV28 and TRBJ1-5, is DVKVTQSSRYLVKRTGEKVFLECVQDMDHENMFWYRQDPGLGLRLIYFSYDVKMKEKGDIPEGYSVSREKKERFSLILESASTNQTSMYLCASSPQGRGDNQPQHFGDGTRLSIL.

This clone was detected a few times. The chain is built from TRBV5-1 and TRBJ1-3; no reliable D call. There are 14 residues in the CDR3. Trimming stripped 5 bases from V and 0 bases from J, with 9 bases between. Looked up from germline, CDR1 is SGHRS and CDR2 is YFSETQ. The CDR3 loop is CASSVRRSGNTIYF. DNA of the CDR3: TGCGCCAGCAGTGTCAGGCGCTCTGGAAACACCATATATTTT.

V is TRBV11-2 and J is TRBJ1-1; 7 nucleotides match TRBD1. Trimming cost V 6 bases and J 2 bases; bases outside gene matches: 9. The CDR3 sequence is 15 residues long. The germline V gene has CDR1 SGHAT and CDR2 FQNNGV. The CDR3 loop reads CASSPGQDGNTEAFF. CDR3 DNA: TGTGCCAGCAGTCCCGGACAGGATGGAAACACTGAAGCTTTCTTT. The full variable domain, completed using reference TRBV11-2 and TRBJ1-1, is EAGVAQSPRYKIIEKRQSVAFWCNPISGHATLYWYQQILGQGPKLLIQFQNNGVVDDSQLPKDRFSAERLKGVDSTLKIQPAKLEDSAVYLCASSPGQDGNTEAFFGQGTRLTVV.

V gene TRBV7-2 combines with J gene TRBJ2-3; D not resolved. Germline CDR1 and CDR2: SGHTA and FQGNSA. This CDR3 region has 13 residues. Deletions cut 1 base from V and 5 bases from J, with 7 bases between. The DNA of the CDR3 is TGTGCCAGCAGCTTAGGTCGGAGAGATACGCAGTATTTT. Its protein product is CASSLGRRDTQYF.

V and J are TRBV28 and TRBJ1-5; D unclear. Trimming removed 6 bases from V and 4 bases from J, with 16 bases in between. The germline CDR1 and CDR2 sequences are MDHEN and SYDVKM. This CDR3 spans 15 amino acids. CDR3 nucleotides: TGTGCCAGCAGCCCGGAACTAGGTATTAATCAGCCCCAGCATTTT. This sequence encodes CASSPELGINQPQHF.

The genes are TRBV19 and TRBJ1-1; no clear D. Germline CDR1 LNHDA, CDR2 SQIVND (reference sequence). V was clipped by 6 bases and J by 1 base, with 9 bases between them. There are 13 residues in the CDR3. As DNA, the CDR3 is TGTGCCAGTAGCCCCCAGGCGAACACTGAAGCTTTCTTT. The encoded protein is CASSPQANTEAFF.

J is TRBJ2-7 and V is TRBV27; D is possibly TRBD1 (6 bases). Trimming shortened V by 2 bases and J by 3 bases, and 14 bases separated the two germline ends. There are 15 residues in the CDR3. Germline V gives CDR1 MNHEY, CDR2 SMNVEV (reference sequence). For the CDR3, the DNA is TGTGCCAGCAGTTTAAAGGGGGAGCTAGGCTACGAGCAGTACTTC. It specifies CASSLKGELGYEQYF.

The J gene is TRBJ2-7, the V gene TRBV29-1; 8 nucleotides agree with TRBD1. CDR3 length equals 13 residues. Germline V lookup: CDR1 SQVTM, CDR2 ANQGSEA. J gave up 6 bases and V 2 bases, and 6 bases lay outside the gene matches. CDR3 residues: CSVERDRGSEQYF. In nucleotides, the CDR3 is TGCAGCGTTGAACGCGACAGGGGTTCCGAGCAGTACTTC.

The V gene is TRBV5-4, the J gene TRBJ1-2; D not resolved. Trimming pared 1 base from V and 8 bases from J, leaving 18 bases between. Germline V gene sequence: CDR1 SGHNT, CDR2 YYREEE (reference sequence). The CDR3 covers 15 residues. This chain's CDR3 is CASSLQASSLTGYTF. In DNA form, the CDR3 reads TGTGCCAGCAGCTTGCAGGCCTCCTCATTGACGGGCTACACCTTC.

V usage is TRBV5-6 and J usage is TRBJ2-2; possible D gene TRBD2, 5 bases. Germline assignment: CDR1 SGHDT and CDR2 YYEEEE. V was shortened by 4 bases and J by 1 base, with 11 bases between the two germline ends. This CDR3 spans 15 amino acids. The CDR3 nucleotides are TGTGCCAGCAGCCCCCTCGGGGTGAACACCGGGGAGCTGTTTTTT. This encodes CASSPLGVNTGELFF.

This rearrangement joins TRBV7-2 to TRBJ1-2; tentatively, D is TRBD1 (6 bases). The V end lost 4 bases, the J end lost 4 bases, and 13 bases lay between the germline ends. This CDR3 is 14 amino acids long. Germline V CDR1 and CDR2: SGHTA, FQGNSA. The CDR3 spells CASSSKTGGYGYTF. DNA for the CDR3: TGTGCCAGCAGCTCAAAGACAGGAGGCTATGGCTACACCTTC.

The rearrangement uses TRBV28 and TRBJ1-3; a weak D match, TRBD1 (5 bases). V lost 4 bases and J 2 bases, leaving 12 bases between the germline ends. This CDR3 is 15 amino acids long. Germline V gives CDR1 MDHEN, CDR2 SYDVKM. The CDR3 region is CASSSAGLTGNTIYF. The CDR3 DNA reads as TGTGCCAGCAGTTCGGCAGGGTTGACTGGAAACACCATATATTTT. Variable domain in full (rest from reference TRBV28 and TRBJ1-3): DVKVTQSSRYLVKRTGEKVFLECVQDMDHENMFWYRQDPGLGLRLIYFSYDVKMKEKGDIPEGYSVSREKKERFSLILESASTNQTSMYLCASSSAGLTGNTIYFGEGSWLTVV.

The chain uses TRBV5-5 and TRBJ1-3; TRBD1 matches 8 bases. Germline V lookup: CDR1 SGHKS, CDR2 YYEKEE (reference sequence). Trimming took 5 bases from V and 4 from J; bases not matched to a gene: 8. CDR3 size: 15 residues. The CDR3: CASRFGQGQGNTIYF. CDR3 coding DNA: TGTGCCAGCAGGTTTGGACAGGGTCAGGGAAACACCATATATTTT.

DNA of the CDR3: TGTGCCAGCAGTAGCGGGAGTCATAGCGGGGAGCTGTTTTTT. Its translation: CASSSGSHSGELFF. The chain recombines TRBV27 with TRBJ2-2; 8 nucleotides agree with TRBD2. The CDR3 is 14 residues long. Germline CDR1 MNHEY, CDR2 SMNVEV (reference sequence). The V segment lost 5 bases and the J segment 7 bases; nucleotides outside the gene matches: 6.

The V and J genes are TRBV27 and TRBJ2-1; D unclear. Germline V gene data show CDR1 as MNHEY and CDR2 as SMNVEV (reference sequence). There are 12 residues in the CDR3. Deletions cut 0 bases from V and 9 bases from J, with 6 bases between. For the CDR3, the DNA is TGTGCCAGCAGTTTATCTTTCGGTGAGCAGTTCTTC. Protein product: CASSLSFGEQFF.

The CDR3 DNA sequence: TGTGCCAGCAGCTTGTCTTCGGTATCCTACGAGCAGTACTTC. Protein: CASSLSSVSYEQYF. V gene TRBV5-6 combines with J gene TRBJ2-7; D remains unclear. V lost 1 base to trimming and J lost 1 base, with 9 bases between them. The CDR3 loop spans 14 amino acids. CDR1 and CDR2 from the germline V gene are SGHDT and YYEEEE.

The V and J genes are TRBV21-1 and TRBJ2-3; TRBD2, as called in the table, went unchecked against the DNA. TRBV21-1 is annotated as a pseudogene. This CDR3 has 15 residues. This chain's CDR3 is CASLRGTSGTDTQYF. CDR3 coding DNA: TGTGCCAGCTTGAGGGGGACTAGCGGGACAGATACGCAGTATTTT.

The chain employs TRBV20-1 and TRBJ2-5; D is undetermined. This CDR3 comprises 11 residues. V was pared by 0 bases and J by 7 bases, with 6 bases between. The germline CDR1 and CDR2 sequences are DFQATT and SNEGSKA (reference sequence). CDR3: CSARDSRTQYF. CDR3 DNA: TGCAGTGCTAGAGATAGCCGGACCCAGTACTTC.

J is TRBJ2-3 and V is TRBV4-1; 8 bases agree with TRBD1. Germline CDR1 MGHRA, CDR2 YSYEKL. The V segment lost 1 base and the J segment 4 bases; nucleotides outside the gene matches: 4. The CDR3 sequence is 15 residues long. CDR3 in DNA: TGCGCCAGCAGCCAAGTCCAGGGGGCGGCAGATACGCAGTATTTT. It yields the protein CASSQVQGAADTQYF.

The chain carries TRBV19 and TRBJ2-3, with 7 bases fitting TRBD2. Per germline, CDR1 LNHDA and CDR2 SQIVND (reference sequence). The CDR3 consists of 16 residues. The junction had 6 bases not matched to a gene; V was cut back by 0 bases and J by 3 bases. CDR3 nucleotide sequence: TGTGCCAGTAGTATAGAAGCGGGAAGATTAACAGATACGCAGTATTTT. Encoded protein: CASSIEAGRLTDTQYF.

The rearrangement uses TRBV6-2 or TRBV6-3 and TRBJ2-1; D is possibly TRBD2 (5 bases). The CDR3 is made up of 15 amino acids. Per the germline V gene, CDR1 is MNHEY and CDR2 is SVGEGT. Trimming pared 0 bases from V and 0 bases from J, leaving 6 bases between. CDR3 bases: TGTGCCAGCAGTTACTCCGGACTCTCCTACAATGAGCAGTTCTTC. Translating it yields CASSYSGLSYNEQFF.

V usage is TRBV18 and J usage is TRBJ1-1; D might be TRBD1 (6 bases). CDR1 is KGHSH and CDR2 is LQKENI in the germline V gene. V shed 3 bases and J shed 1 base, with 9 bases lying between them. The CDR3 sequence is 14 residues long. CDR3 nucleotide sequence: TGTGCCAGCTCACCTCTGGACAGGAACACTGAAGCTTTCTTT. Translating gives CASSPLDRNTEAFF.

The chain couples TRBV6-2 or TRBV6-3 to TRBJ2-1; 9 nucleotides line up with TRBD2. V was pared by 2 bases and J by 7 bases, with 6 bases of the junction left unmatched. The germline CDR1 and CDR2 sequences are MNHEY and SVGEGT. This CDR3 contains 15 residues. The CDR3 here is CASSYKLAGLNEQFF. DNA of the CDR3: TGTGCCAGCAGTTACAAACTAGCGGGCTTAAATGAGCAGTTCTTC.